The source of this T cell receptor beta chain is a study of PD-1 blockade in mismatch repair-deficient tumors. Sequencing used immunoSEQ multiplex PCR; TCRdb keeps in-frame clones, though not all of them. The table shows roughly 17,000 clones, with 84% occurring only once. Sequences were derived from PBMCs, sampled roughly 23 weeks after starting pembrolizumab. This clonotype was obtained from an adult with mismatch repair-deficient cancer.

CDR3 sequence: CASKRGSSYNEQFF. In DNA, the CDR3 is TGTGCCTCGAAGCGGGGGAGCTCCTACAATGAGCAGTTCTTC. V gene TRBV30 combines with J gene TRBJ2-1; TRBD2 matches at 8 bases. This CDR3 has 14 amino acids. Germline CDR1 GTSNPN, CDR2 SVGIG (reference sequence). Trimming took 7 bases from V and 0 from J; bases not matched to a gene: 5.